This TCR beta chain was retrieved from a study of beta chain features in type 1 diabetes. The V end was cut by 3 bases, the J end by 6 bases, with 18 bases between. The CDR3 sequence is 15 residues long. Germline-derived CDR1 and CDR2 are KGHSH and LQKENI. cDNA synthesis used the whole RNA isolate, giving expressed TCRB sequences. Measured with immunoSEQ multiplex PCR; TCRdb has only the in-frame clones, and not every one. The sample has 200,000 to 250,000 clones; around 10% are singletons. Study-wide points: TCRB CDR3s from Type 1 diabetes patients were moderately but significantly shorter in all four CD4+ subsets. Type 1 diabetes patients showed fewer insertions and more deletions at VDJ junctions. Cells carrying high TCR expression could end up over-represented when cDNA is sequenced.

In regard to this clone: Antigen: not known.

Every single donor gave one heparinised blood draw, and these averaged roughly 100 mL. The source is a young woman in good health. The chain couples TRBV18 to TRBJ2-7; D perhaps matches TRBD1 (5 bases). Sequenced material: naive CD4+ T cells from blood. DNA for the CDR3: TGTGCCAGCTCACCTATAACAGGTCCTGTCGGCGAGCAGTACTTC. This codes for CASSPITGPVGEQYF.